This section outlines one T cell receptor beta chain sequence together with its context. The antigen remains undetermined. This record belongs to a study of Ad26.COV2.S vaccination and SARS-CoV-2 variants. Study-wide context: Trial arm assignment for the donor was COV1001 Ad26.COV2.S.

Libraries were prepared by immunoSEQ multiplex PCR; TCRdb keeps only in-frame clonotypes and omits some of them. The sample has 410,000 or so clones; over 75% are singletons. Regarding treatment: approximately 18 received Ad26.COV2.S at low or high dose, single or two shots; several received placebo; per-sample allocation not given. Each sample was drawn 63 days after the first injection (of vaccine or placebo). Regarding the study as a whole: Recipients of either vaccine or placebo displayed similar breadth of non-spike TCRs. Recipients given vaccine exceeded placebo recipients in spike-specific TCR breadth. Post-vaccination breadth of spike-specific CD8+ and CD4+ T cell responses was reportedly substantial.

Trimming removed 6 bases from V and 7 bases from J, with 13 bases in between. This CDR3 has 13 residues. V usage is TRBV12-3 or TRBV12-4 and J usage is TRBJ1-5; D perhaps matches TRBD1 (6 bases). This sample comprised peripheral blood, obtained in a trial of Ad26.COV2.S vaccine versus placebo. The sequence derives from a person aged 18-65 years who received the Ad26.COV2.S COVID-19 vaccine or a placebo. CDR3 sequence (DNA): TGTGCCAGCAGACTACAGGGAGGGCAGCCCCAGCATTTT. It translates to CASRLQGGQPQHF.